The next 31 T cell receptor beta chains were all read from a single sample in a study of T cell responses to AZD1222 COVID-19 vaccine. The method was immunoSEQ multiplex PCR; TCRdb's version includes in-frame clones alone and lacks a portion of them. The sample gives roughly 120,000 clones, 80% to 90% of which show up once; approximately 4.2% is in the top ten. The sample here was peripheral blood, taken on day 0 of AZD1222 vaccination. Source of these receptors: an adult in good health.

This clone was seen only once. The genes are TRBV6-4 and TRBJ2-3, with 7 positions matching TRBD2. The CDR3 is made up of 16 amino acids. Unmatched junction bases numbered 5, after V lost 0 bases and J lost 2 bases. Germline values: CDR1 MRHNA, CDR2 SNTAGT. CDR3 coding DNA: TGTGCCAGCAGTGACTCTGGAGCGGGGCCCACAGATACGCAGTATTTT. Residues: CASSDSGAGPTDTQYF.

The rearrangement links TRBV7-2 to TRBJ1-5; 8 bases align to TRBD1. The CDR3 has 15 residues. V shed 5 bases and J 3 bases; nucleotides not matched to a gene: 6. The germline V gene has CDR1 SGHTA and CDR2 FQGNSA. The CDR3 nucleotides read TGTGCCAGCAGCCCTTGGACAGGGCACAATCAGCCCCAGCATTTT. Translation: CASSPWTGHNQPQHF.

The chain carries TRBV3-1 (or the pseudogene TRBV3-2) and TRBJ2-2; 9 positions agree with TRBD1. V lost 1 base to trimming and J lost 1 base; unmatched junction nucleotides: 10. The CDR3 totals 19 residues. CDR1 is LGHDT, CDR2 YNNKEL, per germline (reference sequence). As DNA, the CDR3 is TGTGCCAGCAGCCAAGTAAGGTGGCGACAGGGGGAGAACACCGGGGAGCTGTTTTTT. Its protein product is CASSQVRWRQGENTGELFF.

The rearrangement joins TRBV12-3 or TRBV12-4 to TRBJ2-7; D is possibly TRBD1 (5 bases). The CDR3 is 13 amino acids. V gave up 3 bases and J gave up 6 bases, with 12 bases separating them. The CDR3, as DNA: TGTGCCAGCAGTTTCTCCAGGGTCAGCGAGCAGTACTTC. Its protein product is CASSFSRVSEQYF.

On this clone itself: Other DNA sequences in the sample encode the same CDR3. The J gene is TRBJ1-5, the V gene TRBV7-2; D is uncertain. V lost 2 bases, J lost 1 base, and 3 bases lay in between. This CDR3 is built from 13 residues. Germline values: CDR1 SGHTA, CDR2 FQGNSA. CDR3 sequence: CASSLRSNQPQHF. The CDR3 nucleotides are TGTGCCAGCAGCTTAAGAAGCAATCAGCCCCAGCATTTT.

This clone was observed a single time. The chain employs TRBV20-1 and TRBJ2-5; 8 bases match TRBD2. From germline, CDR1 is DFQATT and CDR2 SNEGSKA (reference sequence). The V gene end was trimmed by 3 bases and the J gene end by 2 bases; junction bases not matched to a gene: 8. The CDR3 runs 15 residues. Here the CDR3 reads CSASRTGGSQETQYF. The CDR3, as DNA: TGCAGTGCTAGTCGGACGGGGGGGTCTCAAGAGACCCAGTACTTC.

This chain uses TRBV5-5 with TRBJ1-5; tentative D call: TRBD1 (6 bases). CDR3 length equals 14 residues. V lost 2 bases and J lost 6, with 12 bases in between. The germline CDR1 and CDR2 sequences are SGHKS and YYEKEE (reference sequence). As DNA, the CDR3 is TGTGCCAGCAGCTTAGGGGGGCAGGGTCAGCCCCAGCATTTT. Its protein product is CASSLGGQGQPQHF.

The count of this clone is one. V gene TRBV6-4 combines with J gene TRBJ1-2; 8 bases line up with TRBD1. The CDR3 is made up of 15 amino acids. Germline CDR1 MRHNA, CDR2 SNTAGT. With V trimmed by 2 bases and J by 4 bases, 6 bases remained unmatched. CDR3 DNA sequence: TGTGCCAGCAGTGACAGTCCCACAGGGGGCTATGGCTACACCTTC. This gives the protein CASSDSPTGGYGYTF.

The chain uses TRBV5-8 and TRBJ2-6; 7 bases match TRBD1. J was trimmed by 0 bases and V by 4 bases; bases with no gene match: 10. CDR3 size: 18 residues. Germline-derived CDR1 and CDR2 are SGHTS and YDEGEE. The CDR3 spells CASSSPGQSISGANVLTF. For the CDR3, the DNA is TGTGCCAGCAGCAGTCCGGGACAGTCGATCTCTGGGGCCAACGTCCTGACTTTC. The full variable domain, its missing parts supplied by reference TRBV5-8 and TRBJ2-6, is EAGVTQSPTHLIKTRGQQATLRCSPISGHTSVYWYQQALGLGLQFLLWYDEGEERNRGNFPPRFSGRQFPNYSSELNVNALELEDSALYLCASSSPGQSISGANVLTFGAGSRLTVL.

This chain uses TRBV5-1 with TRBJ2-2; the D gene is possibly TRBD1 (6 bases). The CDR3 is made up of 12 amino acids. Germline-derived CDR1 and CDR2 are SGHRS and YFSETQ. V was clipped by 4 bases and J by 8 bases, with 9 bases between them. CDR3 sequence (DNA): TGCGCCAGCAGCGCCGACAGGGGGGAGCTGTTTTTT. Translation: CASSADRGELFF.

The sample holds a few counts of this clone. The V call is TRBV5-3, the J call TRBJ1-5; D call uncertain. TRBV5-3 is placed among ORFs of uncertain function. The CDR3 extends over 10 amino acids. The CDR3 sequence: CANHNQPQHF. DNA for the CDR3: TGTGCTAACCACAATCAGCCCCAGCATTTT.

This sequence joins TRBV9 and TRBJ2-1, with 10 bases that match TRBD1. This CDR3 region has 16 residues. Germline-derived CDR1 and CDR2 are SGDLS and YYNGEE. Trimming took 0 bases from V and 6 from J; bases not matched to a gene: 6. The CDR3 DNA follows: TGTGCCAGCAGCGTAGGAGGGACAGGGGACTTCAATGAGCAGTTCTTC. It yields the protein CASSVGGTGDFNEQFF.

The rearrangement joins TRBV6-5 to TRBJ2-5; D is undetermined. Trimming pared 6 bases from V and 5 bases from J, leaving 13 bases between. The CDR3 consists of 13 residues. Germline CDR1 reads MNHEY; CDR2 reads SVGAGI. The CDR3 bases are TGTGCCAGCAGCAGTTTCCGCAGGGAGACCCAGTACTTC. This gives the protein CASSSFRRETQYF.

The V call is TRBV6-1, the J call TRBJ2-1, with a tentative D call TRBD1 (5 bases). The V gene lost 2 bases and the J gene lost 10 bases, with 9 bases spanning the gap. Germline-derived CDR1 and CDR2 are MNHNS and SASEGT. The length of the CDR3 is 12 residues. CDR3 protein: CASSEQGWEQFF. The CDR3 nucleotides read TGTGCCAGCAGTGAACAGGGCTGGGAGCAGTTCTTC.

CDR3 amino acids: CASRGQGSYNEQFF. Here the CDR3 DNA reads TGTGCCAGCAGAGGACAGGGGAGCTACAATGAGCAGTTCTTC. This chain links TRBV2 with TRBJ2-1, with 9 positions matching TRBD1. J lost 3 bases, V lost 6 bases, and 3 bases had no gene match. In germline, CDR1 is SNHLY, CDR2 FYNNEI. This CDR3 region has 14 residues.

The chain is built from TRBV7-8 and TRBJ1-1; 7 bases match TRBD1. The CDR3 is made up of 14 amino acids. After removal of 4 bases from V and 5 bases from J, the junction contained 7 bases not matched to a gene. Germline V gene data show CDR1 as SGHVS and CDR2 as FQNEAQ. In DNA, the CDR3 is TGTGCCAGCAGCTCAGGGGGAGGTCCTACTGAAGCTTTCTTT. Translation: CASSSGGGPTEAFF.

This rearrangement joins TRBV6-5 to TRBJ1-5; D is uncertain. This CDR3 is built from 14 residues. The V and J ends lost 4 bases and 2 bases respectively, with 9 bases between them. Germline lookup yields CDR1 MNHEY and CDR2 SVGAGI. CDR3 loop: CASSSMDRNQPQHF. DNA for the CDR3: TGTGCCAGCAGTTCCATGGACCGCAATCAGCCCCAGCATTTT.

The chain combines TRBV24-1 with TRBJ2-5; maybe TRBD1 (6 bases). The CDR3 runs to 14 residues. The V gene's germline CDR1 is KGHDR and CDR2 SFDVKD. The germline V and J ends were trimmed by 7 bases and 1 base, with 12 bases remaining between them. CDR3 region: CATRGTSSQETQYF. CDR3 sequence (DNA): TGTGCCACCAGGGGGACATCGTCCCAAGAGACCCAGTACTTC.

The V gene is TRBV7-2, the J gene TRBJ2-3; the match to TRBD2 covers 9 bases. The V gene end was trimmed by 5 bases and the J gene end by 2 bases; junction bases not matched to a gene: 5. This CDR3 has 15 residues. Germline-derived CDR1 and CDR2 are SGHTA and FQGNSA. CDR3 sequence (DNA): TGTGCCAGCAGCCGTGTAGCGGGGGACACAGATACGCAGTATTTT. Translating gives CASSRVAGDTDTQYF.

The chain has TRBV5-1 and TRBJ2-1, with TRBD2 matching 11 bases. Per the germline V gene, CDR1 is SGHRS and CDR2 is YFSETQ. Trimming at V came to 5 bases and at J to 9 bases, leaving 13 bases not matched to a gene. The CDR3 spans 16 residues. The CDR3 coding sequence is TGCGCCAGCAGTCCACCCTCTAGCGGGAGGTCAAGTGAGCAGTTCTTC. Its protein is CASSPPSSGRSSEQFF.

The chain employs TRBV30 and TRBJ1-2; D is ambiguous. CDR1 GTSNPN and CDR2 SVGIG come from the germline V gene (reference sequence). The CDR3 contains 13 residues. The V gene lost 0 bases and the J gene lost 8 bases, with 13 bases spanning the gap. The CDR3 sequence is CAWSVQRTGGYTF. The DNA of the CDR3 is TGTGCCTGGAGTGTACAAAGAACGGGAGGCTACACCTTC.

The CDR3: CASRLTAVEKLFF. The CDR3 DNA reads as TGTGCCAGCAGGTTGACCGCCGTCGAAAAACTGTTTTTT. The V call is TRBV4-2, the J call TRBJ1-4; no firm D call. CDR3 length: 13 residues. The V end was cut by 6 bases, the J end by 8 bases, with 13 bases between. Per germline, CDR1 LGHNA and CDR2 YNFKEQ.

The chain uses TRBV5-4 and TRBJ2-5; D is undetermined. With 1 base removed from V and 5 bases from J, the gap between germline ends came to 12 bases. The CDR3 is 14 amino acids. CDR1 SGHNT and CDR2 YYREEE come from the germline V gene (reference sequence). The CDR3 protein is CASSLPAAKETQYF. CDR3 DNA sequence: TGTGCCAGCAGCTTGCCAGCAGCGAAGGAGACCCAGTACTTC. The whole variable domain, filled in from reference TRBV5-4 and TRBJ2-5, reads ETGVTQSPTHLIKTRGQQVTLRCSSQSGHNTVSWYQQALGQGPQFIFQYYREEENGRGNFPPRFSGLQFPNYSSELNVNALELDDSALYLCASSLPAAKETQYFGPGTRLLVL.

V gene TRBV19 combines with J gene TRBJ2-1; TRBD2 agrees at 13 bases. CDR1 and CDR2 from the germline V gene are LNHDA and SQIVND (reference sequence). The CDR3 has 15 amino acids. The V and J ends lost 7 bases and 7 bases, in that order; junction bases with no gene match: 7. The CDR3 is CASNHRTSGSNEQFF. The CDR3 DNA reads TGTGCCAGTAATCATAGGACTAGCGGGAGTAATGAGCAGTTCTTC.

This chain links TRBV9 with TRBJ2-3, with D maybe TRBD2 (5 bases). The germline CDR1 and CDR2 sequences are SGDLS and YYNGEE. V lost 0 bases and J lost 2, with 7 bases in between. The CDR3 is 14 amino acids. CDR3 region: CASSVGGYTDTQYF. CDR3 DNA: TGTGCCAGCAGCGTAGGCGGGTACACAGATACGCAGTATTTT. Complete variable domain (other parts from reference TRBV9 and TRBJ2-3): DSGVTQTPKHLITATGQRVTLRCSPRSGDLSVYWYQQSLDQGLQFLIQYYNGEERAKGNILERFSAQQFPDLHSELNLSSLELGDSALYFCASSVGGYTDTQYFGPGTRLTVL.

The rearrangement joins TRBV29-1 to TRBJ1-2; D uncertain. The length of the CDR3 is 13 residues. The germline CDR1 and CDR2 sequences are SQVTM and ANQGSEA. The V and J ends lost 4 bases and 3 bases respectively, with 12 bases between them. The DNA for the CDR3 is TGCAGCGTTGTACTACCACCCGACTATGGCTACACCTTC. It yields the protein CSVVLPPDYGYTF.

The CDR3 region has the DNA TGTGCCAGCAGCTTGGCAGGCAACGCTAACTATGGCTACACCTTC. This sequence encodes CASSLAGNANYGYTF. The V call is TRBV5-6, the J call TRBJ1-2; D gene unclear. V was cut by 0 bases and J by 0 bases, with 9 bases left in between. Per the germline V gene, CDR1 is SGHDT and CDR2 is YYEEEE. CDR3 length: 15 residues.

This sequence joins TRBV28 and TRBJ1-2, with D possibly matching TRBD1 (5 bases). CDR1 is MDHEN, CDR2 SYDVKM, per germline. Trimming stripped 2 bases from V and 4 bases from J, with 14 bases between. The CDR3 totals 15 residues. The CDR3 sequence is CASSLAVGVGYGYTF. The CDR3, as DNA: TGTGCCAGCAGTTTAGCGGTAGGGGTCGGCTATGGCTACACCTTC.

V and J are TRBV5-1 and TRBJ2-5; 7 nucleotides line up with TRBD2. V trimming: 3 bases; J trimming: 2 bases; junction bases outside the gene matches: 4. Germline-derived CDR1 and CDR2 are SGHRS and YFSETQ. This CDR3 is built from 14 residues. The CDR3 protein is CASSSGGSQETQYF. The DNA of the CDR3 is TGCGCCAGCAGCTCCGGCGGGAGTCAAGAGACCCAGTACTTC.

The chain recombines TRBV5-6 with TRBJ1-5; a weak D match, TRBD1 (6 bases). Germline CDR1 SGHDT, CDR2 YYEEEE. The V gene lost 0 bases and the J gene lost 5 bases, with 12 bases spanning the gap. CDR3 length: 15 amino acids. CDR3 DNA sequence: TGTGCCAGCAGCTTGGGGGACAACCAGCATCAGCCCCAGCATTTT. As protein: CASSLGDNQHQPQHF.

V usage is TRBV11-2 and J usage is TRBJ1-6; D is uncertain. Germline V gives CDR1 SGHAT, CDR2 FQNNGV. The germline V and J ends were trimmed by 6 bases and 6 bases, with 6 bases remaining between them. The CDR3 spans 12 residues. The CDR3 DNA reads as TGTGCCAGCAGATCGATTAATTCACCCCTCCACTTT. Its translation is CASRSINSPLHF.